Listed below are T cell receptor beta chains from one sample, sequenced in a study of T-cell memory formation after mild COVID-19. TCRdb re-derived calls from the 5' RACE reads in MiXCR, one entry per CDR3 protein. The sample holds 350,000 to 500,000 distinct CDR3 sequences; 20% to 30% are singletons and the top ten take around 14%. The sample taken for sequencing was PBMCs or a T cell subset sorted from them (not recorded which). These receptors all stem from an adult woman who had mild COVID-19 (a few samples of this study predate the infection). Cell type and time point are not known. The CDR3 runs from the conserved cysteine through the conserved F or W. Each record gives: V gene, clone size, CDR3 length, D gene, J gene, CDR3 DNA, CDR3 protein. D genes are given only for firm matches. A clone size is listed for some rows: how often the clone was seen (once, few, many), or a class if it is expanded.

TRBV20-1	few	14	NA	TRBJ1-3	TGCAGTGCTAGGGGAACAGGGTTTGGAAACACCATATATTTT	CSARGTGFGNTIYF
TRBV2	few	15	TRBD1	TRBJ2-2	TGTGCCAGCAGACCGGGACAGGGGGCATTCGGGGAGCTGTTTTTT	CASRPGQGAFGELFF
TRBV11-3	few	15	NA	TRBJ2-1	TGTGCCAGCAGCCCCCGGGACCCCCTCTGGTATGAGCAGTTCTTC	CASSPRDPLWYEQFF
TRBV30	few	14	NA	TRBJ2-7	TGTGCCTGGCAACCTGGGAGACAGGACTACGAGCAGTACTTC	CAWQPGRQDYEQYF
TRBV11-3	NA	15	NA	TRBJ2-1	TGTGCCAGCAGCTTGGGCCAGGAGAGGAGCAATGAGCAGTTCTTC	CASSLGQERSNEQFF
TRBV7-8	few	16	NA	TRBJ1-5	TGTGCCAGCAGCTTTAATTCCAATGGAGGGCACCAGCCCCAGCATTTT	CASSFNSNGGHQPQHF
TRBV4-3	NA	17	TRBD2	TRBJ2-1	TGCGCCAGCAGCCAGGATCCTACTAGCGGGAGTTGGCATGAGCAGTTCTTC	CASSQDPTSGSWHEQFF
TRBV30	many	15	NA	TRBJ2-6	TGTGCCTGGAGCGTCCAGGGATCTGGGGCCAACGTCCTGACTTTC	CAWSVQGSGANVLTF
TRBV30	NA	12	NA	TRBJ2-5	TGTGCCTGGAGTGTAGCCCGGCGGACCCAGTACTTC	CAWSVARRTQYF
TRBV3-1	NA	15	TRBD2	TRBJ2-1	TGTGCCAGCAGCCCGGGACTAGTATCGTCCAATGAGCAGTTCTTC	CASSPGLVSSNEQFF
TRBV6-5	NA	16	TRBD2	TRBJ2-2	TGTGCCAGCAGTTACAGTAGCGGGGGGCAGTCGGGGGAGCTGTTTTTT	CASSYSSGGQSGELFF
TRBV29-1	NA	13	NA	TRBJ2-7	TGCAGCGTATCAGGGGGGCGAGGCGACGAGCAGTACTTC	CSVSGGRGDEQYF
TRBV25-1	few	14	NA	TRBJ2-5	TGTGCCAGCAGTGAATGGGCGTCCGGAGAGACCCAGTACTTC	CASSEWASGETQYF
TRBV27	few	14	TRBD1	TRBJ2-7	TGTGCCAGCAGTTTATCTCAGGGGGCCTACGAGCAGTACTTC	CASSLSQGAYEQYF
TRBV7-8	NA	17	TRBD1	TRBJ2-7	TGTGCCAGCAGCAGAATATACATAACAGGGGACTCCTACGAGCAGTACTTC	CASSRIYITGDSYEQYF
TRBV20-1	NA	14	NA	TRBJ2-5	TGCAGTGCAACTCAGCCGGGGATGGGGGAGACCCAGTACTTC	CSATQPGMGETQYF
TRBV29-1	few	14	TRBD2	TRBJ2-1	TGCAGCGTGGCCGGGACTAGCGGGAGGGACGAGCAGTTCTTC	CSVAGTSGRDEQFF
TRBV6-1	NA	14	NA	TRBJ2-7	TGTGCCAGCACCAAGTGGGGGGGCGTCGACGAGCAGTACTTC	CASTKWGGVDEQYF
TRBV6-5	NA	14	NA	TRBJ2-7	TGTGCCAGCAGTTACTCGCAGACAGCCTACGAGCAGTACTTC	CASSYSQTAYEQYF
TRBV5-1	few	16	NA	TRBJ2-7	TGCGCCAGTAGCGAGGAAGGGACAATTCGCCACTACGAGCAGTACTTC	CASSEEGTIRHYEQYF
TRBV12-3/TRBV12-4	NA	15	NA	TRBJ2-7	TGTGCCAGCAGGCCTATCTCAGGTTCCTCCTACGAGCAGTACTTC	CASRPISGSSYEQYF
TRBV5-1	few	13	NA	TRBJ1-2	TGCGCCAGCAGGACGGACAGTAACTATGGCTACACCTTC	CASRTDSNYGYTF
TRBV19	few	16	TRBD2	TRBJ2-2	TGTGCCAGTAGTGGAGGACCGGGACTAGCGGGAGCGGAGCTGTTTTTT	CASSGGPGLAGAELFF
TRBV4-1	few	16	TRBD2	TRBJ2-3	TGCGCCAGCAGCCAAGAGAGCGGGACCAGCACAGATACGCAGTATTTT	CASSQESGTSTDTQYF
TRBV29-1	NA	12	NA	TRBJ1-1	TGCAGCGTTGCATCGGTACGGACTGAAGCTTTCTTT	CSVASVRTEAFF
TRBV29-1	few	16	TRBD2	TRBJ2-1	TGCAGCGTGGGGGGGACTAGCGGGAGGCCATACAATGAGCAGTTCTTC	CSVGGTSGRPYNEQFF
TRBV5-1	many	13	TRBD1	TRBJ2-5	TGCGCCAGCAGCCGGGGACAGCAAGAGACCCAGTACTTC	CASSRGQQETQYF
TRBV7-2	few	15	TRBD1	TRBJ2-3	TGTGCCAGCAGTCCTACAGGGGCGGGCACAGATACGCAGTATTTT	CASSPTGAGTDTQYF
TRBV7-6	NA	15	NA	TRBJ1-2	TGTGCCAGCAGCCCCCAGTTGCCGGGGTCCTATGGCTACACCTTC	CASSPQLPGSYGYTF
TRBV6-2/TRBV6-3	NA	13	NA	TRBJ1-2	TGTGCCAGCAGTGCGGACCGGGGGCACGGCTACACCTTC	CASSADRGHGYTF
TRBV7-9	few	13	NA	TRBJ1-2	TGTGCCAGCAGCCCAGAACCCGCCGACGGCTACACCTTC	CASSPEPADGYTF
TRBV4-1	few	15	NA	TRBJ2-7	TGCGCCAGCAGCCAGTCCAGACTAGATTTTTACGAGCAGTACTTC	CASSQSRLDFYEQYF
TRBV2	NA	16	TRBD1	TRBJ2-6	TGTGCCAGCAGTGAACGGACAGGGTCTGGGGCCAACGTCCTGACTTTC	CASSERTGSGANVLTF